What follows describes a single TCR beta chain. Its antigen is still unknown. This sample was included in a study of T cell responses to AZD1222 COVID-19 vaccine. Study observations and caveats: Clonal diversity was possibly underestimated, and the donors were mostly white British, with more females. Spike-specific TCR breadth and depth went up after people got two AZD1222 doses. The peak T cell response came first, and repertoires were sampled only after it.

CDR3 length: 17 amino acids. V was clipped by 4 bases and J by 4 bases; unmatched bases: 14. CDR1 is SGHRS, CDR2 YFSETQ, per germline. Data came from immunoSEQ multiplex PCR; TCRdb stores just in-frame clones and leaves some out. The sample lists hundreds of thousands of clones; almost 95% were seen once. This clonotype originated in an adult who received the AZD1222 COVID-19 vaccine. The sequencing used peripheral blood, collected 28 days after the second AZD1222 dose. The chain combines TRBV5-1 with TRBJ1-5; 7 nucleotides align to TRBD1. The CDR3 nucleotides read TGCGCCAGCAGCGAGCTCCCGGACAGGTCGTTTAATCAGCCCCAGCATTTT. Amino acids: CASSELPDRSFNQPQHF.